This entry concerns a single TCR beta chain. Germline assignment: CDR1 SGHRS and CDR2 YFSETQ. V was pared by 5 bases and J by 3 bases, with 7 bases of the junction left unmatched. This CDR3 has 15 amino acids. Enrolment of Seattle patients took place during active infection, and they were followed longitudinally. These data originate in a study of blood T cell repertoires in COVID-19. Original data processing: Nucleated cell counts were estimated from reference gene primer amplification. Produced via immunoSEQ multiplex PCR; TCRdb's table is partial and in-frame only. D and trimming come from the DNA, and the V and J calls and clone size come from that table. The sample lists about 170,000 clones; roughly four fifths were seen once.

The sample consisted of peripheral blood. The chain joins TRBV5-1 to TRBJ2-2; 7 nucleotides align to TRBD1. The source of this sequence is a woman aged 80 or over with COVID-19, enrolled during active disease. CDR3 coding DNA: TGCGCCAGCAGTGGGCAGGGGGTATACACCGGGGAGCTGTTTTTT. Translated: CASSGQGVYTGELFF.